This TCR beta chain was captured in a study of shared clonotypes between healthy human individuals. Repertoires were generated with immunoSEQ multiplex PCR, while TCRdb's copy carries only in-frame clones and drops some. The sample yields some 470,000 clones, about 79% seen once. This CDR3 contains 15 residues. Trimming stripped 0 bases from V and 3 bases from J, with 8 bases between. Germline CDR1 SGHDN, CDR2 FVKESK. The V and J genes are TRBV14 and TRBJ1-4, with D possibly TRBD1 on 5 matching bases. The sample taken for sequencing was PBMCs. This TCR was sampled from a woman between 35 and 50 years old in good health. Some clones in this sample may be carry-over from other donors' samples. CDR3 bases: TGTGCCAGCAGCCAAGAGGGACGGGCTAATGAAAAACTGTTTTTT. Protein: CASSQEGRANEKLFF.